In its sample, the clone carrying this TCR beta chain was seen a few times. Everyone who took part was roughly 18 to 89 years old, and they came from about two dozen US areas. Symptom resolution, clearance, or two negative PCRs marked the recovered donors of Cohort 3. The data stem from a study of blood T cell repertoires in COVID-19. The wider study: Italy, Spain and the United States were the sources of the convalescent and acute COVID-19 samples.

Repertoires were generated with immunoSEQ multiplex PCR, while TCRdb's copy carries only in-frame clones and drops some. Among some 100,000 clones listed, 80% to 90% were seen once. The sequence came from a woman between 50 and 59 years old who had recovered from COVID-19. Sequenced material: PBMCs or T cells enriched from blood (not recorded which).

The CDR3 loop reads CASSEVSGNSYEQYF. The CDR3 DNA follows: TGTGCCAGCAGTGAGGTTTCGGGGAATTCCTACGAGCAGTACTTC. The chain employs TRBV2 and TRBJ2-7, with D possibly matching TRBD2 (5 bases). Per germline, CDR1 SNHLY and CDR2 FYNNEI. This CDR3 is built from 15 residues. Between the trimmed V and J ends, which lost 3 bases and 1 base, there was a span of 13 bases.